These T cell receptor beta chains were read from a single sample in a study of Graves' ophthalmopathy and Graves' hyperthyroidism. TCRdb recomputed calls from the multiplex PCR reads with MiXCR, one row per CDR3 protein. This table has 400,000 or so distinct CDR3 sequences, about a sixth appearing once. Material for sequencing was peripheral blood. These receptors came from an adult woman with stable Graves' hyperthyroidism. The CDR3 runs from the conserved cysteine through the conserved F or W. A D gene is named only where the DNA matches it firmly. Some rows mark clone size as missing; the rest say once, few, many or name a class of expanded clone.

abundance | j_gene | v_gene | d_gene | CDR3aa | CDR3nt
many | TRBJ1-1 | TRBV7-9 | . | CASSRKRVNTEAFF | TGTGCCAGCAGCCGGAAGAGGGTAAACACTGAAGCTTTCTTT
many | TRBJ2-7 | TRBV28 | . | CASSPGSEQYF | TGTGCCAGCAGCCCGGGCTCCGAGCAGTACTTC
many | TRBJ2-2 | TRBV29-1 | . | CSVDSNTGELFF | TGCAGCGTCGACTCGAACACCGGGGAGCTGTTTTTT
few | TRBJ1-5 | TRBV19 | . | CASKPLNQPQHF | TGTGCCAGTAAACCCCTCAATCAGCCCCAGCATTTT
. | TRBJ1-5 | TRBV7-9 | . | CARDGDQPQHF | TGTGCTAGGGACGGGGATCAGCCCCAGCATTTT
many | TRBJ1-5 | TRBV28 | TRBD1 | CASSLRDRRKSQPQHF | TGTGCCAGCAGTTTGCGGGACAGGCGGAAAAGTCAGCCCCAGCATTTT
many | TRBJ2-5 | TRBV11-2 | TRBD2 | CASSLVAGARGETQYF | TGTGCCAGCAGCTTGGTTGCGGGAGCCCGGGGGGAGACCCAGTACTTC
many | TRBJ2-6 | TRBV28 | . | CASSSIAAAGANVLTF | TGTGCCAGCAGTTCGATAGCGGCGGCTGGGGCCAACGTCCTGACTTTC
many | TRBJ2-7 | TRBV6-6 | TRBD2 | CASSYSAGRSYEQYF | TGTGCCAGCAGTTACTCAGCGGGACGCTCCTACGAGCAGTACTTC
many | TRBJ1-1 | TRBV9 | . | CASSVDPAAQLTGMNTEAFF | TGTGCCAGCAGCGTAGACCCCGCGGCCCAACTAACAGGGATGAACACTGAAGCTTTCTTT
many | TRBJ1-1 | TRBV20-1 | . | CSLNTEAFF | TGCAGTCTTAACACTGAAGCTTTCTTT
. | TRBJ1-5 | TRBV2 | . | CASSSPRGLSNQPQHF | TGTGCCAGCAGTTCCCCTAGGGGTCTTTCCAATCAGCCCCAGCATTTT
many | TRBJ2-7 | TRBV6-1 | . | CASGSKQTEGYEQYF | TGTGCCAGCGGATCGAAACAGACGGAGGGCTACGAGCAGTACTTC
. | TRBJ1-3 | TRBV12-5 | . | CASGLVLSGSLSGNTIYF | TGTGCTAGTGGTTTGGTACTCTCGGGTTCTCTCTCTGGAAACACCATATATTTT
many | TRBJ2-7 | TRBV29-1 | . | CSAIYYSEQYF | TGCAGCGCTATATACTACAGCGAGCAGTACTTC